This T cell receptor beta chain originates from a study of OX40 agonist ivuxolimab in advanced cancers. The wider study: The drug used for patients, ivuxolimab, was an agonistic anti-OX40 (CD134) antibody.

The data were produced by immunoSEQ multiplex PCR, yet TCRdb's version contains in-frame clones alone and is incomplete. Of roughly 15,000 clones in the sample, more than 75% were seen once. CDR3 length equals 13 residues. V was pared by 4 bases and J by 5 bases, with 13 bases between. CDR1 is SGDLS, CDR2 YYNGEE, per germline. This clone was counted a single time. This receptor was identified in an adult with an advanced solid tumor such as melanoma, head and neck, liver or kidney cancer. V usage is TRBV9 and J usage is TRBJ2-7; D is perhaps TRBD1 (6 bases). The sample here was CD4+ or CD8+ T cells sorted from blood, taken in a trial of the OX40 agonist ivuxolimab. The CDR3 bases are TGTGCCAGCAGCCCTGGGGGCAGGGACGAGCAGTACTTC. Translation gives CASSPGGRDEQYF.